This T cell receptor (beta chain) was sequenced during a study of Graves' ophthalmopathy and Graves' hyperthyroidism. General study points: The authors also found most expanded thyroid clonotypes above 0.001 frequency in blood.

The sequenced template was RNA, covering the TCR beta CDR3 region. RT-PCR in the first round used HTBI primers; a second-round multiplex PCR followed. TCRdb processed the multiplex PCR reads anew with MiXCR; each CDR3 protein has one entry. This table has about 170,000 distinct CDR3 sequences, approximately 40% appearing once. There are 14 residues in the CDR3. V shed 6 bases, J shed 1 base, and the junction held 3 bases outside the gene matches. Per the germline V gene, CDR1 is MDHEN and CDR2 is SYDVKM. Pregnancy or lactation, uncontrolled infections and other autoimmune diseases were grounds for excluding patients. This clonotype showed up just a few times. Antigen unknown.

The TCR comes from a woman aged 40 to 50 with Graves' ophthalmopathy. The rearrangement uses TRBV28 and TRBJ2-7; 10 positions match TRBD2. Sequenced sample: peripheral blood. The CDR3 sequence is CASSGLAVSYEQYF. The DNA for the CDR3 is TGTGCCAGCAGCGGACTAGCGGTGTCCTACGAGCAGTACTTC.